This T cell receptor beta chain was captured by sequencing in a study of T cell responses to AZD1222 COVID-19 vaccine. Regarding the study as a whole: Unmutated regions of variants are reportedly targeted by nearly half of spike-specific TCRs. Only a handful of AZD1222 recipients, roughly 6 in all, had baseline seropositivity. The donors showed a predominance of white British ancestry and of females, with possible underestimation of clonal diversity.

Germline V gene data show CDR1 as SEHNR and CDR2 as FQNEAQ (reference sequence). Trimming pared 2 bases from V and 10 bases from J, leaving 10 bases between. This CDR3 has 12 amino acids. Points on this clone: Its matching antigen is unknown.

The repertoire was sequenced with immunoSEQ multiplex PCR; TCRdb's copy has only in-frame clones and lacks some. This table holds 75,000 to 85,000 clones, more than 75% found once. This TCR was sampled from an adult in good health. This material consisted of peripheral blood, taken on day 0 of AZD1222 vaccination. The chain has TRBV7-9 and TRBJ2-3, with D possibly TRBD1 on 5 matching bases. CDR3 sequence (DNA): TGTGCCAGCAGCTTACTACAGGACCCGCAGTATTTT. This codes for CASSLLQDPQYF.